Listed below are T cell receptor beta chains from one sample, sequenced in a study of T cell repertoires in cytomegalovirus infection. Their recognized antigens are unknown. From the reads, TCRdb called clonotypes with MiXCR, one entry per CDR3 protein. The sample lists 250,000 to 300,000 distinct CDR3 sequences, under 25% occurring once. The sequences come from cultured PBMCs, collected from culture after CMV antigen stimulation. These receptors all stem from a human donor in good health (CMV status not recorded). Some clones in this sample may be carry-over from other donors' samples. CDR3s include the opening cysteine and the closing phenylalanine or tryptophan. A D gene is named only where the DNA matches it firmly. The size entry is marked missing in some rows and otherwise reads once, few, many or a size class.

J	size	V	D	CDR3	DNA
TRBJ2-7	.	TRBV6-5	TRBD1	CASSYRGPYEQYF	TGTGCCAGCAGTTACAGGGGGCCCTACGAGCAGTACTTC
TRBJ1-5	.	TRBV5-1	.	CASSDTGSQPQHF	TGCGCCAGCAGCGATACAGGGTCGCAGCCCCAGCATTTT
TRBJ2-1	.	TRBV28	.	CASTRQDNEQFF	TGTGCCAGCACCAGACAAGACAATGAGCAGTTCTTC
TRBJ2-1	many	TRBV7-2	TRBD2	CASSSRTSGRNYNEQFF	TGTGCCAGCAGCTCACGGACTAGCGGGAGGAACTACAATGAGCAGTTCTTC
TRBJ1-3	.	TRBV12-3/TRBV12-4	.	CASEARGASGNTIYF	TGTGCCAGCGAAGCAAGGGGAGCATCTGGAAACACCATATATTTT
TRBJ1-1	few	TRBV6-1	TRBD1	CASSEPTQGVHGYIEAFF	TGTGCCAGCAGTGAACCGACCCAGGGGGTCCACGGGTATATTGAAGCTTTCTTT
TRBJ2-1	many	TRBV12-3/TRBV12-4	.	CASSGVGREYNEQFF	TGTGCCAGCAGTGGGGTGGGGCGGGAATACAATGAGCAGTTCTTC
TRBJ1-2	few	TRBV28	TRBD1	CASSFSTGVYGYTF	TGTGCCAGCAGTTTCTCGACAGGGGTGTATGGCTACACCTTC
TRBJ2-7	.	TRBV6-6	.	CASSDLLRLEGYYEQYF	TGTGCCAGCAGTGATTTGTTGAGGCTAGAGGGGTACTACGAGCAGTACTTC
TRBJ1-5	many	TRBV7-2	TRBD1	CASSGGQGFSQPQHF	TGTGCCAGCAGTGGGGGACAGGGTTTTAGTCAGCCCCAGCATTTT
TRBJ1-5	many	TRBV6-2/TRBV6-3	.	CASSQPQGNQPQHF	TGTGCCAGCAGTCAACCACAGGGCAATCAGCCCCAGCATTTT
TRBJ1-1	.	TRBV10-3	TRBD1	CAIGTGGLNTEAFF	TGTGCCATAGGGACAGGGGGTTTGAACACTGAAGCTTTCTTT
TRBJ1-3	.	TRBV5-1	TRBD1	CASSGGTAASGNTIYF	TGCGCCAGCAGCGGCGGGACAGCGGCTTCTGGAAACACCATATATTTT
TRBJ2-7	many	TRBV7-2	TRBD1	CASSLYRGYEQYF	TGTGCCAGCAGCTTATACAGGGGGTACGAGCAGTACTTC
TRBJ1-1	.	TRBV7-9	TRBD1	CASSAPDRGMNTEAFF	TGTGCCAGCAGCGCGCCCGACAGGGGGATGAACACTGAAGCTTTCTTT
TRBJ2-5	few	TRBV5-8	TRBD2	CASSKTSTETQYF	TGTGCCAGCAGCAAGACTAGCACCGAGACCCAGTACTTC
TRBJ2-1	.	TRBV28	TRBD2	CASRPHRTSGKQFF	TGTGCCAGCCGACCCCACCGGACTAGCGGGAAACAGTTCTTC
TRBJ1-5	few	TRBV2	TRBD1	CASSEARQGRLYQPQHF	TGTGCCAGCAGTGAAGCCAGACAGGGCCGACTCTATCAGCCCCAGCATTTT
TRBJ2-5	few	TRBV6-6	.	CASSSGADKTQYF	TGTGCCAGCAGTTCCGGGGCTGACAAGACCCAGTACTTC
TRBJ1-2	few	TRBV25-1	TRBD1	CASTYGTANYGYTF	TGTGCCAGTACCTATGGGACAGCTAACTATGGCTACACCTTC
TRBJ2-3	many	TRBV7-2	.	CASSPAGAPQTQYF	TGTGCCAGCAGCCCCGCCGGCGCTCCCCAAACGCAGTATTTT
TRBJ2-2	many	TRBV12-3/TRBV12-4	TRBD1	CASSPDRWDTGELFF	TGTGCCAGCAGCCCGGACAGGTGGGACACCGGGGAGCTGTTTTTT
TRBJ2-5	many	TRBV24-1	TRBD2	CATSDVAGGLLGQETQYF	TGTGCCACCAGTGATGTAGCGGGAGGATTGTTGGGACAAGAGACCCAGTACTTC
TRBJ2-2	.	TRBV10-3	.	CAITEGPSDYTGELFF	TGTGCCATCACCGAGGGTCCTAGCGATTACACCGGGGAGCTGTTTTTT
TRBJ2-3	few	TRBV30	TRBD2	CAWSYRLGLADSTDTQYF	TGTGCCTGGAGTTATCGACTGGGACTAGCGGACAGCACAGATACGCAGTATTTT
TRBJ2-1	few	TRBV12-3/TRBV12-4	TRBD2	CASSLISGSGGNEQFF	TGTGCCAGCAGTCTCATTAGCGGGAGCGGGGGCAATGAGCAGTTCTTC
TRBJ1-1	few	TRBV6-5	.	CASSKGRATEAFF	TGTGCCAGCAGTAAAGGGAGGGCTACTGAAGCTTTCTTT
TRBJ1-1	.	TRBV27	.	CASQPRENTEAFF	TGTGCCAGCCAGCCCAGGGAGAACACTGAAGCTTTCTTT
TRBJ2-3	few	TRBV7-2	.	CASSLDLLRQSQYF	TGTGCCAGCAGCTTAGACCTACTACGTCAATCACAGTATTTT
TRBJ2-1	.	TRBV6-2/TRBV6-3	TRBD2	CASTLAGGPEQFF	TGTGCCAGCACTCTAGCGGGAGGCCCTGAGCAGTTCTTC
TRBJ2-1	.	TRBV6-2/TRBV6-3	TRBD2	CASRYTGTSGEQFF	TGTGCCAGCAGATATACCGGGACTAGCGGGGAGCAGTTCTTC
TRBJ1-5	.	TRBV12-3/TRBV12-4	.	CASTLSRSQPQHF	TGTGCCAGCACCTTATCCAGGAGTCAGCCCCAGCATTTT
TRBJ2-1	many	TRBV7-2	TRBD2	CASSLVVGTSGSSEQFF	TGTGCCAGCAGCTTAGTCGTCGGGACTAGCGGGAGTTCTGAGCAGTTCTTC
TRBJ1-1	many	TRBV27	.	CASMRGVMNTEAFF	TGTGCCAGCATGAGGGGCGTTATGAACACTGAAGCTTTCTTT